The next 9 T cell receptor beta chains were all read from a single sample in a study of control samples from healthy donors and cancer patients. Profiled with immunoSEQ multiplex PCR; TCRdb holds only in-frame clones, not every one. The repertoire holds about 250,000 clones, with over 70% as singletons. The material sequenced was PBMCs. All receptors derive from a woman aged 60-70 years with lung cancer.

The chain has TRBV13 and TRBJ2-2; D unclear. Trimming cost V 3 bases and J 6 bases, with 11 bases left between them. Germline V gene sequence: CDR1 PRHDT, CDR2 FYEKMQ (reference sequence). The CDR3 loop spans 14 amino acids. The chain's CDR3 is CASSFTVAPGELFF. In nucleotides, the CDR3 is TGTGCCAGCAGCTTCACAGTAGCCCCCGGGGAGCTGTTTTTT.

The CDR3 nucleotides are TGTGCCAGCAGCGGGTCGTGGAGAGGGACGCAGTATTTT. This gives the protein CASSGSWRGTQYF. The rearrangement links TRBV28 to TRBJ2-3, with a possible D match to TRBD2 (5 bases). V lost 6 bases to trimming and J lost 9 bases, with 16 bases between them. The CDR3 runs to 13 residues. Germline assignment: CDR1 MDHEN and CDR2 SYDVKM.

This clone has only a few counts. The rearrangement uses TRBV3-1 (or the pseudogene TRBV3-2) and TRBJ2-1; tentatively, D is TRBD2 (7 bases). CDR3 length: 15 residues. Germline CDR1 is LGHDT and CDR2 is YNNKEL (reference sequence). V lost 3 bases, J lost 9 bases, and 18 bases lay in between. CDR3 nucleotide sequence: TGTGCCAGCAGCCAGATAGGACCGGGGGGCGGTGAGCAGTTCTTC. Its translation is CASSQIGPGGGEQFF.

This clone was seen just once. An end of the junction differs from the germline gene, which may be a read error. The chain joins TRBV7-7 to TRBJ2-7; D is unresolved. The CDR3 sequence is 14 residues long. Germline values: CDR1 SSHAT, CDR2 FNYEAQ (reference sequence). CDR3 sequence (DNA): TGTGCTAGCAGCCAGTATCAGGTCAGCTACGAGCAGTACTTC. It translates to CASSQYQVSYEQYF.

To note about this clone: A read error may account for a junction end that differs from germline. The sample holds other DNA sequences that translate to the same CDR3. The CDR3 DNA reads as TGTGCCAGCAGCCAGGTCGGGCTCAGCACAGATACACAGTATTTT. It is translated as CASSQVGLSTDTQYF. The chain uses TRBV3-1 (or the pseudogene TRBV3-2) and TRBJ2-3; no clear D. The CDR3 runs 15 residues. Per germline, CDR1 LGHDT and CDR2 YNNKEL (reference sequence).

The CDR3 spells CASSARQGIPGELFF. CDR3 bases: TGTGCCAGCAGCGCCCGACAGGGGATTCCCGGGGAGCTGTTTTTT. This rearrangement joins TRBV9 to TRBJ2-2; TRBD1 agrees at 8 bases. Trimming removed 3 bases from V and 6 bases from J; junction bases left unmatched: 7. The CDR3 sequence is 15 residues long. Germline CDR1 reads SGDLS; CDR2 reads YYNGEE.

The gene calls are TRBV5-4 and TRBJ2-1, with TRBD2 matching over 8 bases. With 0 bases clipped from V and 5 bases from J, the junction kept 1 base outside the gene matches. CDR3 size: 14 residues. Looked up from germline, CDR1 is SGHNT and CDR2 is YYREEE (reference sequence). DNA of the CDR3: TGTGCCAGCAGCTTGGTGCGGGGGGACAATGAGCAGTTCTTC. Its translation is CASSLVRGDNEQFF.

J is TRBJ2-5 and V is TRBV12-5, with 11 positions matching TRBD2. This CDR3 comprises 17 residues. CDR1 and CDR2 from the germline V gene are LGHNT and FRNRAP. V was clipped by 2 bases and J by 3 bases; unmatched bases: 8. CDR3 coding DNA: TGTGCTAGTGGTTTGCTACGTACTAGCGGGGGTGAAGAGACCCAGTACTTC. It codes for CASGLLRTSGGEETQYF.

The chain has TRBV3-1 (or the pseudogene TRBV3-2) and TRBJ1-1, with 8 bases fitting TRBD1. The CDR3 loop spans 12 amino acids. Germline lookup yields CDR1 LGHDT and CDR2 YNNKEL (reference sequence). J lost 10 bases, V lost 4 bases, and 5 bases had no gene match. CDR3 protein: CASSLPGTGAFF. The CDR3 DNA sequence: TGTGCCAGCAGCCTCCCCGGGACAGGAGCTTTCTTT.